These 2 T cell receptor beta chains were sequenced from one sample in a study of blood T cell repertoires in COVID-19. The repertoire was sequenced with immunoSEQ multiplex PCR; TCRdb's copy has only in-frame clones and lacks some. The sample shows around 300,000 clones, 90% of them seen only once. The specimen sequenced was peripheral blood. Every receptor here comes from a woman between 50 and 59 years old with COVID-19, enrolled during active disease.

The V and J genes are TRBV7-9 and TRBJ1-2; unclear D gene. The germline V gene has CDR1 SEHNR and CDR2 FQNEAQ (reference sequence). The CDR3 covers 14 residues. V lost 1 base to trimming and J lost 7 bases, with 13 bases between them. CDR3 DNA: TGTGCCAGCAGCTTAGATTGGACGGAGGCTGGCTACACCTTC. It translates to CASSLDWTEAGYTF.

This chain connects TRBV5-4 to TRBJ2-3; 12 bases are a match to TRBD2. The CDR3 extends over 17 amino acids. CDR1 and CDR2 (germline): SGHNT, YYREEE (reference sequence). V lost 4 bases and J lost 1; bases outside the gene matches: 7. The CDR3, as DNA: TGTGCCAGCAGCCGAGGGACTAGCGGGCGGGGCACAGATACGCAGTATTTT. Protein product: CASSRGTSGRGTDTQYF.